Each of the 19 T cell receptor beta chains below was sequenced from the same sample in a study of shared clonotypes between healthy human individuals (dated by TCRdb to 2020 to 2022). The library was produced with the immunoSEQ multiplex PCR assay. Drawn from immuneACCESS, this table holds only the in-frame rearrangements with V and J called that TCRdb kept. Clones are partly lost; checked studies trace under half to an unresolved V gene and leave the rest unexplained. The sample table records about 500,000 clones; 75% to 80% of these occur just once. The ten biggest clones cover around 12% of the sample. The sequenced material came from PBMCs. Receptors were obtained from a woman aged 40 to 49 in good health. Some clones in this sample may be carry-over from other donors' samples.

This rearrangement joins TRBV30 to TRBJ2-2; D not resolved. The CDR3 covers 15 residues. The ends were cut back, 7 bases at V and 4 bases at J, with 19 bases in the middle. Germline V CDR1 and CDR2: GTSNPN, SVGIG (reference sequence). The CDR3 DNA reads TGTGCCTCCCCTCTCCGGGCCGCCTTCACCGGGGAGCTGTTTTTT. This encodes CASPLRAAFTGELFF.

The rearrangement uses TRBV18 and TRBJ1-2, with 9 bases fitting TRBD1. Unmatched junction bases numbered 12, after V lost 2 bases and J lost 5 bases. CDR3 length: 17 amino acids. CDR1 and CDR2 (germline): KGHSH, LQKENI. For the CDR3, the DNA is TGTGCCAGCTCACCAACGGGGACGGACAGGGGTATATATGGCTACACCTTC. Translating it yields CASSPTGTDRGIYGYTF.

The J gene is TRBJ2-5, the V gene TRBV21-1; the table's D gene call, TRBD2, was not cross checked with the DNA. TRBV21-1 is a pseudogene segment. The CDR3 consists of 18 residues. CDR3 sequence reads: CASSKARGLAATSETQYF. CDR3 nucleotides: TGTGCCAGCAGCAAAGCAAGGGGACTAGCGGCTACCTCAGAGACCCAGTACTTC.

The rearrangement uses TRBV11-2 and TRBJ1-2; D unclear. This CDR3 contains 12 residues. Between the trimmed V and J ends, which lost 0 bases and 6 bases, there was a span of 5 bases. In germline, CDR1 is SGHAT, CDR2 FQNNGV. CDR3 protein: CASSLEGNGYTF. The CDR3 DNA reads TGTGCCAGCAGCTTAGAGGGCAATGGCTACACCTTC.

On this clone: This is likely an artifact of a read error, given a far larger clone one base away. The chain uses TRBV11-2 and TRBJ2-3; D gene uncertain. The end of the DNA aligns better with TRBJ1-5, so the J call may be wrong. CDR1 and CDR2 (germline): SGHAT, FQNNGV. The CDR3 sequence is 18 residues long. CDR3 DNA: TGTGCCAGCAGCCTAAAAACGGCTAGCGGGCACTCCACAGATACGCAGCATTTT. Its protein is CASSLKTASGHSTDTQHF.

The V gene is TRBV4-1, the J gene TRBJ1-2; the match to TRBD1 covers 9 bases. This CDR3 has 14 residues. Germline V gives CDR1 MGHRA, CDR2 YSYEKL. Trimming removed 4 bases from V and 3 bases from J; junction bases left unmatched: 3. This chain's CDR3 is CASSPRDRDYGYTF. DNA for the CDR3: TGCGCCAGCAGCCCCCGGGACAGGGACTATGGCTACACCTTC.

This chain uses TRBV5-1 with TRBJ1-4; 7 positions match TRBD1. Germline V gene sequence: CDR1 SGHRS, CDR2 YFSETQ. With V trimmed by 4 bases and J by 3 bases, 6 bases remained unmatched. CDR3 length: 15 residues. CDR3 nucleotide sequence: TGCGCCAGCAGCCAGCTGACAGGGCCTAATGAAAAACTGTTTTTT. Its translation: CASSQLTGPNEKLFF.

On this clone: A single base separates this from a much larger clone, so it may be a read error. The chain carries TRBV5-1 and TRBJ2-7; 9 bases are a match to TRBD2. V dropped 3 bases and J dropped 7; count of bases not matched to a gene: 5. CDR3 size: 13 residues. Germline CDR1 SGHRS, CDR2 YFSETQ. Here the CDR3 reads CASSSGLAREQYF. The CDR3 nucleotides are TGCGCCAGCAGCTCAGGACTAGCGAGAGAGCAGTACTTC.

The rearrangement links TRBV21-1 to TRBJ1-5; the tabulated D call, TRBD1, remains unverified against the DNA. TRBV21-1 is classified as a pseudogene. The CDR3 spans 16 residues. CDR3 bases: TGTGCCGGCAGCAGACCGGACAGGCGGGGCAATCAGCCCCAACATTTT. This translates into CAGSRPDRRGNQPQHF.

The chain uses TRBV30 and TRBJ1-1, with D hard to call. The germline gives CDR1 GTSNPN, CDR2 SVGIG (reference sequence). The V and J ends lost 4 bases and 6 bases respectively, with 15 bases between them. The CDR3 contains 13 residues. Here the CDR3 reads CAWTLGPQSEAFF. In DNA, the CDR3 is TGTGCCTGGACCCTCGGGCCCCAATCTGAAGCTTTCTTT.

A word on this clone: Given a much more abundant clone one base away, this may be a read error. The rearrangement joins TRBV4-1 to TRBJ1-4, with 7 bases fitting TRBD1. The CDR3 sequence is 15 residues long. CDR1 is MGHRA and CDR2 is YSYEKL in the germline V gene. CDR3 sequence reads: CASGQGGQGGFKLFF. CDR3 coding DNA: TGCGCCAGCGGCCAAGGGGGGCAGGGGGGATTTAAACTGTTTTTT.

This rearrangement joins TRBV2 to TRBJ2-7; TRBD1 matches at 9 bases. The CDR3 loop spans 14 amino acids. V lost 4 bases and J lost 2; bases outside the gene matches: 3. In germline, CDR1 is SNHLY, CDR2 FYNNEI. CDR3 loop: CASSVGQGPYEQYF. DNA for the CDR3: TGTGCCAGCAGTGTGGGACAGGGCCCCTACGAGCAGTACTTC. The whole variable domain, remainder taken from reference TRBV2 and TRBJ2-7, is EPEVTQTPSHQVTQMGQEVILRCVPISNHLYFYWYRQILGQKVEFLVSFYNNEISEKSEIFDDQFSVERPDGSNFTLKIRSTKLEDSAMYFCASSVGQGPYEQYFGPGTRLTVT.

This clone was observed a few times. Other DNA sequences in the same sample also yield this CDR3. This rearrangement joins TRBV29-1 to TRBJ2-5; D possibly uses TRBD1 or TRBD2 (5 bases each). The DNA end is a closer match to TRBJ2-7, so the J assignment may be wrong. From germline, CDR1 is SQVTM and CDR2 ANQGSEA. The CDR3 has 20 amino acids. CDR3 bases: TGCAGCGTTGAAGCCTGGGCAGAGGCGGGTACCCGACAGAGCTCCTACGAGCAGTACTTC. It yields the protein CSVEAWAEAGTRQSSYEQYF.

About this clone itself: This probably arose from a read error, given a far larger clone one base away. The CDR3 region is CTSSSASDTQYF. The CDR3 region has the DNA TGTACCAGCAGCTCGGCTTCAGATACGCAGTATTTT. This sequence joins TRBV7-2 and TRBJ2-3; D is unresolved. Germline V lookup: CDR1 SGHTA, CDR2 FQGNSA. Trimming removed 4 bases from V and 4 bases from J, with 6 bases in between. This CDR3 comprises 12 residues.

This chain links TRBV28 with TRBJ2-4, with no clear D. V lost 3 bases to trimming and J lost 6 bases, with 12 bases between them. The CDR3 runs to 14 residues. Germline values: CDR1 MDHEN, CDR2 SYDVKM. The CDR3: CASSLGSTRNIQYF. The CDR3 bases are TGTGCCAGCAGTTTGGGTAGCACGCGAAACATTCAGTACTTC.

The genes are TRBV7-2 and TRBJ2-1; no clear D gene. Looked up from germline, CDR1 is SGHTA and CDR2 is FQGNSA. The V and J ends lost 5 bases and 10 bases respectively, with 9 bases between them. The CDR3 length is 11 residues. The CDR3 region has the DNA TGTGCCAGCAGCGAAGCCAGGGAGCAGTTCTTC. Protein: CASSEAREQFF.

V is TRBV29-1 and J is TRBJ2-1; the D is unclear. Germline V gene lookup returns CDR1 SQVTM and CDR2 ANQGSEA. CDR3 length: 12 amino acids. V lost 1 base and J lost 8, with 9 bases in between. CDR3 protein: CSVEGGGDEQFF. As DNA, the CDR3 is TGCAGCGTTGAAGGAGGTGGCGATGAGCAGTTCTTC.

Comments on this clone: A read error is likely here: a far larger clone is one base away. The chain links TRBV5-4 to TRBJ1-2; 9 bases agree with TRBD1. V trimming: 4 bases; J trimming: 4 bases; junction bases outside the gene matches: 5. There are 14 residues in the CDR3. CDR1 and CDR2 (germline): SGHNT, YYREEE (reference sequence). The CDR3 is CASSPDRGSYGYTF. For the CDR3, the DNA is TGTGCCAGCAGCCCGGACAGGGGAAGCTATGGCTACACCTTC. Full variable domain (remainder filled in from reference TRBV5-4 and TRBJ1-2): ETGVTQSPTHLIKTRGQQVTLRCSSQSGHNTVSWYQQALGQGPQFIFQYYREEENGRGNFPPRFSGLQFPNYSSELNVNALELDDSALYLCASSPDRGSYGYTFGSGTRLTVV.

The CDR3 is CASNLRSGRGADTQYF. CDR3 DNA: TGTGCCAGCAACCTCAGAAGCGGGAGGGGTGCAGATACGCAGTATTTT. V is TRBV28 and J is TRBJ2-3, with 10 bases that match TRBD2. Trimming removed 7 bases from V and 4 bases from J; junction bases left unmatched: 11. Germline CDR1 reads MDHEN; CDR2 reads SYDVKM. The CDR3 spans 16 residues. The full variable domain, rest sourced from reference TRBV28 and TRBJ2-3, is DVKVTQSSRYLVKRTGEKVFLECVQDMDHENMFWYRQDPGLGLRLIYFSYDVKMKEKGDIPEGYSVSREKKERFSLILESASTNQTSMYLCASNLRSGRGADTQYFGPGTRLTVL.